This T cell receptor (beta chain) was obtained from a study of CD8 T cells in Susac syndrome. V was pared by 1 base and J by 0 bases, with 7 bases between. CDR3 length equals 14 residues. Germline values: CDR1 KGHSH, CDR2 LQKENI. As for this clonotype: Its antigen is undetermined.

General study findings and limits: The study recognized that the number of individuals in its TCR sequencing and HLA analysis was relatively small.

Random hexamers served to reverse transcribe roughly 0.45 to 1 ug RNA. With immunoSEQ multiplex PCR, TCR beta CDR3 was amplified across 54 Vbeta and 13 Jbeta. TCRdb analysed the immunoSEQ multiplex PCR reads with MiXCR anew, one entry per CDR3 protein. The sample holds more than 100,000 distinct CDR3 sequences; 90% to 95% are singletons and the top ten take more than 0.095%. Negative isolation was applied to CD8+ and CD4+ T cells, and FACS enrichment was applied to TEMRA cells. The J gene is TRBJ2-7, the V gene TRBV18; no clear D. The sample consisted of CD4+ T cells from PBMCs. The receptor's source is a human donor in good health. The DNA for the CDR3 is TGTGCCAGCTCACCACTTGACGGCTCCTACGAGCAGTACTTC. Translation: CASSPLDGSYEQYF.